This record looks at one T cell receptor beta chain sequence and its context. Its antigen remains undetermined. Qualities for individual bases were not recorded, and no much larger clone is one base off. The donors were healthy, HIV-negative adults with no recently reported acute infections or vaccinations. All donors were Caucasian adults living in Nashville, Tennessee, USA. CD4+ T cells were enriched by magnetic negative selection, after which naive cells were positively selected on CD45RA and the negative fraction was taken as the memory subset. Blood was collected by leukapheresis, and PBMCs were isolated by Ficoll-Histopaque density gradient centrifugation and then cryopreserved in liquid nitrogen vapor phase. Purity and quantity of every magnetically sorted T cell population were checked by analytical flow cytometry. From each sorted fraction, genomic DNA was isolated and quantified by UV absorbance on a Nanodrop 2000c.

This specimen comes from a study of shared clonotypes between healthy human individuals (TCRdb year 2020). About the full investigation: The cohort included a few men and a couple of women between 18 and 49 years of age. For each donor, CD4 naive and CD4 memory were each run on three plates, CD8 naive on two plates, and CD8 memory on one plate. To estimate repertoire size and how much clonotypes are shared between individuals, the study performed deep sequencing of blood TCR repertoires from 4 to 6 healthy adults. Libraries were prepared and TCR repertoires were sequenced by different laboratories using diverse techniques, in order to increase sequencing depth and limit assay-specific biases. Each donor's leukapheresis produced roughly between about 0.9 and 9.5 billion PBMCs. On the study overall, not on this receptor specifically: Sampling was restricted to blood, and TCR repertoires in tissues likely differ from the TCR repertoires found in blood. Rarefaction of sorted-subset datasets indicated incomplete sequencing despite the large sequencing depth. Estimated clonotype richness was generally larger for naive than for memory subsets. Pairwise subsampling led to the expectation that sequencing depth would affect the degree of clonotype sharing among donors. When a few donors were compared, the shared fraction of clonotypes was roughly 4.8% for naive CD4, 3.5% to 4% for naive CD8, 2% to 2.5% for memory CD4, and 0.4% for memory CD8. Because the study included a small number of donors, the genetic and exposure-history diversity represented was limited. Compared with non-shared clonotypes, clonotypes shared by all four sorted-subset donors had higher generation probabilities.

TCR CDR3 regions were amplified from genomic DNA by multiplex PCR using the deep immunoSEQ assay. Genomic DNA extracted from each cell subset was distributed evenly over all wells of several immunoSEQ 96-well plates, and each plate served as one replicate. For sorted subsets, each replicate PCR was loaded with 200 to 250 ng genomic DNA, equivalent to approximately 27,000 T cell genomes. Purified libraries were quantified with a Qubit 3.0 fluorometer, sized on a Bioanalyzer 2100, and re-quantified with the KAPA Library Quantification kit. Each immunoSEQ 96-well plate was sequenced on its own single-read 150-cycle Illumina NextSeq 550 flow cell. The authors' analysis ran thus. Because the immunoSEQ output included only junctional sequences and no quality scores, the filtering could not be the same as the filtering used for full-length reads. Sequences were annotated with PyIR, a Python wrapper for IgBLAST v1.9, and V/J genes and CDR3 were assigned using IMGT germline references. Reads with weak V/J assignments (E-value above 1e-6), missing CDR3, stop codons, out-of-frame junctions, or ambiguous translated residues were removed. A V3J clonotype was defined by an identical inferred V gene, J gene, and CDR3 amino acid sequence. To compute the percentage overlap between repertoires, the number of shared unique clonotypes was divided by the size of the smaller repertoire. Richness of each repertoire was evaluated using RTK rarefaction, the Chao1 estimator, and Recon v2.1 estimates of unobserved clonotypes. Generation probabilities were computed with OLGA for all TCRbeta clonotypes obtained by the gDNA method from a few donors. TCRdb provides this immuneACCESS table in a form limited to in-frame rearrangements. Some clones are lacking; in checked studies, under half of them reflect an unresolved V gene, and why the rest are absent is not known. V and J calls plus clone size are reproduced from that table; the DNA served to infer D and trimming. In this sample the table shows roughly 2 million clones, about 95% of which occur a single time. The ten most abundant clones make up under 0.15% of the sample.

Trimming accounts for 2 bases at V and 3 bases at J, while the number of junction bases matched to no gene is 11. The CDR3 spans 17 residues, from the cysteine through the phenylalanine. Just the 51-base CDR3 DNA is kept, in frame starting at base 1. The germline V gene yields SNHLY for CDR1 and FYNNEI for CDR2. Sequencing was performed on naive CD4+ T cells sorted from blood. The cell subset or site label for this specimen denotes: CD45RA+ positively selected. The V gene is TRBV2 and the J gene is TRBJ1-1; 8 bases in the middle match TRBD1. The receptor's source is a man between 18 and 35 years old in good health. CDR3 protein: CASSETVDRAVDTEAFF. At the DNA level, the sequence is TGTGCCAGCAGTGAAACGGTGGACAGGGCGGTTGACACTGAAGCTTTCTTT.